The next 22 T cell receptor beta chains were all read from a single sample in a study of cytotoxic CD8 clonotypes in ibrutinib-treated CLL. Only in-frame clones appear in the TCRdb table, and some are missing; sequencing was by immunoSEQ multiplex PCR. The repertoire holds just over 200,000 clones, around 70% seen once, with approximately 5.9% in the top ten. The material sequenced was PBMCs, taken after 12 months of ibrutinib treatment. These receptors were obtained from a human donor with chronic lymphocytic leukemia.

This clone was recorded a few times. The chain combines TRBV7-3 with TRBJ2-1; TRBD2 matches 9 bases. From germline, CDR1 is SGHTA and CDR2 FQGTGA. V was pared by 4 bases and J by 4 bases, with 14 bases of the junction left unmatched. The length of the CDR3 is 18 residues. DNA of the CDR3: TGTGCCAGCAGCTCCCACCCTAGCGGGACTACCCGATACAATGAGCAGTTCTTC. Protein: CASSSHPSGTTRYNEQFF.

The chain couples TRBV7-8 to TRBJ1-5; D possibly corresponds to TRBD1 (5 bases). Per the germline V gene, CDR1 is SGHVS and CDR2 is FQNEAQ. V lost 0 bases and J 2 bases, leaving 11 bases between the germline ends. The CDR3 is made up of 16 amino acids. The CDR3, as DNA: TGTGCCAGCAGCTTAGCGCCGGGGCAGGGCAATCAGCCCCAGCATTTT. The encoded protein is CASSLAPGQGNQPQHF.

The V and J genes are TRBV9 and TRBJ2-3; 7 positions match TRBD2. The germline V gene has CDR1 SGDLS and CDR2 YYNGEE. The V gene end was trimmed by 0 bases and the J gene end by 6 bases; junction bases not matched to a gene: 7. The CDR3 is made up of 15 amino acids. CDR3 residues: CASSVEPLAADTQYF. The CDR3 bases are TGTGCCAGCAGCGTAGAGCCGCTAGCGGCGGATACGCAGTATTTT.

V is TRBV19 and J is TRBJ2-1, with 9 bases fitting TRBD1. Germline assignment: CDR1 LNHDA and CDR2 SQIVND (reference sequence). V trimming: 0 bases; J trimming: 6 bases; junction bases outside the gene matches: 18. This CDR3 contains 20 residues. In DNA form, the CDR3 reads TGTGCCAGTAGTATAGATAACAGGGGGCGGAGGACTAGGTCTGGCAATGAGCAGTTCTTC. Protein: CASSIDNRGRRTRSGNEQFF.

The gene calls are TRBV30 and TRBJ1-1; D uncertain. Looked up from germline, CDR1 is GTSNPN and CDR2 is SVGIG (reference sequence). The CDR3 sequence is 15 residues long. The V end was cut by 2 bases, the J end by 5 bases, with 18 bases between. The CDR3 coding sequence is TGTGCCTGGAGTCCTCCTCGATACACGGGGACTGAAGCTTTCTTT. Its protein is CAWSPPRYTGTEAFF.

The chain uses TRBV30 and TRBJ1-2; 8 bases line up with TRBD1. The V gene end was trimmed by 0 bases and the J gene end by 8 bases; junction bases not matched to a gene: 8. The germline V gene encodes CDR1 GTSNPN and CDR2 SVGIG (reference sequence). CDR3 length equals 14 residues. CDR3 DNA sequence: TGTGCCTGGAGTGTAGGGCAGGGGGCTTTGGGCTACACCTTC. Translated, it gives CAWSVGQGALGYTF.

This chain uses TRBV25-1 with TRBJ2-5; D is possibly TRBD2 (5 bases). V lost 1 base and J lost 2, with 11 bases in between. The germline CDR1 and CDR2 sequences are MGHDK and SYGVNS. The CDR3 contains 15 residues. CDR3: CASSESPRTQETQYF. CDR3 coding DNA: TGTGCCAGCAGTGAATCCCCCCGGACTCAAGAGACCCAGTACTTC.

The V and J genes are TRBV7-2 and TRBJ1-2; D is perhaps TRBD1 (5 bases). Deletions cut 0 bases from V and 4 bases from J, with 15 bases between. Germline V gene lookup returns CDR1 SGHTA and CDR2 FQGNSA. The CDR3 is 16 residues long. The CDR3 protein is CASSLAIKAGSYGYTF. The CDR3 bases are TGTGCCAGCAGCTTAGCAATAAAGGCAGGGAGCTATGGCTACACCTTC.

This clone was detected a few times. The rearrangement links TRBV2 to TRBJ1-6; D may be TRBD1 (5 bases). The V end lost 7 bases, the J end lost 5 bases, and 12 bases lay between the germline ends. The germline V gene encodes CDR1 SNHLY and CDR2 FYNNEI. The length of the CDR3 is 14 residues. The CDR3 protein is CASTSSGNNSPLHF. CDR3 sequence (DNA): TGTGCCAGCACGTCCTCAGGGAATAATTCACCCCTCCACTTT.

The chain links TRBV4-3 to TRBJ2-7; D possibly corresponds to TRBD1 (5 bases). The CDR3 runs 17 residues. Trimming took 0 bases from V and 1 from J, leaving 16 bases between them. The V gene's germline CDR1 is LGHNA and CDR2 YSLEER. CDR3: CASSQEDYPGNSYEQYF. The CDR3 coding sequence is TGCGCCAGCAGCCAAGAGGATTATCCAGGGAATTCCTACGAGCAGTACTTC.

This clone was seen only a few times. This sequence joins TRBV12-5 and TRBJ1-1, with D uncertain. Deletions cut 5 bases from V and 1 base from J, with 11 bases between. This CDR3 is 14 amino acids long. Germline assignment: CDR1 LGHNT and CDR2 FRNRAP. CDR3 residues: CASGPTGANTEAFF. CDR3 bases: TGTGCTAGTGGTCCGACTGGAGCGAACACTGAAGCTTTCTTT. The full variable domain, its missing parts supplied by reference TRBV12-5 and TRBJ1-1, is DARVTQTPRHKVTEMGQEVTMRCQPILGHNTVFWYRQTMMQGLELLAYFRNRAPLDDSGMPKDRFSAEMPDATLATLKIQPSEPRDSAVYFCASGPTGANTEAFFGQGTRLTVV.

In its sample, this clone was seen a few times. The V gene is TRBV28, the J gene TRBJ1-1; D is undetermined. The germline gives CDR1 MDHEN, CDR2 SYDVKM. The length of the CDR3 is 12 residues. The V end lost 3 bases, the J end lost 7 bases, and 9 bases lay between the germline ends. The CDR3 loop reads CASSFGEDEAFF. For the CDR3, the DNA is TGTGCCAGCAGTTTCGGGGAAGATGAAGCTTTCTTT.

The chain links TRBV27 to TRBJ1-1; tentative D call: TRBD1 (6 bases). The CDR3 runs to 15 residues. Trimming cost V 5 bases and J 5 bases, with 18 bases left between them. The germline V gene encodes CDR1 MNHEY and CDR2 SMNVEV (reference sequence). The CDR3 protein is CASSKPDRRGTEAFF. The CDR3 DNA is TGTGCCAGCAGTAAACCCGACAGGAGAGGTACTGAAGCTTTCTTT.

The CDR3: CASTAEIHAYGYTF. The CDR3 DNA reads as TGTGCCAGCACCGCAGAGATTCACGCCTATGGCTACACCTTC. The V call is TRBV7-8, the J call TRBJ1-2; unclear D gene. This CDR3 has 14 amino acids. Germline V lookup: CDR1 SGHVS, CDR2 FQNEAQ. Trimming shortened V by 7 bases and J by 4 bases, and 16 bases separated the two germline ends.

This rearrangement joins TRBV9 to TRBJ1-3; TRBD1 matches at 7 bases. Germline assignment: CDR1 SGDLS and CDR2 YYNGEE. Trimming took 4 bases from V and 0 from J; bases not matched to a gene: 7. The CDR3 runs to 16 residues. The CDR3 reads CASSPRGLSSGNTIYF. The CDR3 bases are TGTGCCAGCAGCCCAAGGGGGCTCAGCTCTGGAAACACCATATATTTT.

V is TRBV15 and J is TRBJ1-3, with 7 bases fitting TRBD1. CDR3 length equals 16 residues. Unmatched junction bases numbered 9, after V lost 5 bases and J lost 2 bases. Germline V gives CDR1 LNHNV, CDR2 YYDKDF (reference sequence). The CDR3 DNA sequence: TGTGCCACCAGCCTCTATTCGGGACAGACTGGAAACACCATATATTTT. As protein: CATSLYSGQTGNTIYF.

This clone was seen more than once but under ten times. The chain recombines TRBV19 with TRBJ1-2, with TRBD1 matching 8 bases. The CDR3 is 15 amino acids. Germline CDR1 reads LNHDA; CDR2 reads SQIVND (reference sequence). After removal of 6 bases from V and 4 bases from J, the junction contained 10 bases not matched to a gene. CDR3 residues: CASSDDRGTRYGYTF. The CDR3 bases are TGTGCCAGTAGCGATGACAGGGGAACCCGCTATGGCTACACCTTC.

This clone was seen a handful of times. CDR3 nucleotide sequence: TGTGCCAGCAGTGCCGGGGACGGAAGCAATCAGCCCCAGCATTTT. It codes for CASSAGDGSNQPQHF. The gene calls are TRBV4-2 and TRBJ1-5, with a possible D match to TRBD1 (5 bases). Trimming took off 6 bases at V and 1 base at J, with 13 bases between the two ends. Looked up from germline, CDR1 is LGHNA and CDR2 is YNFKEQ. This CDR3 is built from 15 residues.

V usage is TRBV2 and J usage is TRBJ2-1; weak D call: TRBD1 (5 bases). Trimming shortened V by 2 bases and J by 8 bases, and 13 bases separated the two germline ends. This CDR3 has 14 amino acids. The germline gives CDR1 SNHLY, CDR2 FYNNEI. Here the CDR3 DNA reads TGTGCCAGCAGTGAACTCAGGGATAGTGATGAGCAGTTCTTC. Protein sequence: CASSELRDSDEQFF.

The chain employs TRBV30 and TRBJ2-2, with D perhaps TRBD1 (5 bases). V shed 3 bases and J shed 6 bases, with 14 bases lying between them. This CDR3 contains 14 residues. Looked up from germline, CDR1 is GTSNPN and CDR2 is SVGIG (reference sequence). CDR3 protein: CAWRIRDLAGELFF. In nucleotides, the CDR3 is TGTGCCTGGAGGATCAGGGATTTAGCCGGGGAGCTGTTTTTT.

The CDR3 loop is CASSYSAGGSYEQYF. In DNA form, the CDR3 reads TGTGCCAGCAGTTACTCGGCGGGAGGCTCCTACGAGCAGTACTTC. The chain carries TRBV6-6 and TRBJ2-7; 8 nucleotides align to TRBD2. The ends lost 0 bases at V and 0 bases at J; junction bases unmatched: 1. Germline V gene sequence: CDR1 MNHNY, CDR2 SVGAGI (reference sequence). The CDR3 contains 15 residues.

The chain recombines TRBV5-1 with TRBJ1-2; tentatively, D is TRBD1 (5 bases). Looked up from germline, CDR1 is SGHRS and CDR2 is YFSETQ. Trimming took off 0 bases at V and 2 bases at J, with 8 bases between the two ends. There are 14 residues in the CDR3. The CDR3 loop reads CASSLAGINYGYTF. In nucleotides, the CDR3 is TGCGCCAGCAGCTTGGCAGGGATCAACTATGGCTACACCTTC. The complete variable domain, with remaining parts taken from reference TRBV5-1 and TRBJ1-2, reads KAGVTQTPRYLIKTRGQQVTLSCSPISGHRSVSWYQQTPGQGLQFLFEYFSETQRNKGNFPGRFSGRQFSNSRSEMNVSTLELGDSALYLCASSLAGINYGYTFGSGTRLTVV.